This TCR beta chain came from a study of OX40 agonist ivuxolimab in advanced cancers. On the study more broadly: The patients received agonistic anti-OX40 (CD134) antibody ivuxolimab. Three patients responded partially, comprising one with hepatocellular carcinoma and two with cutaneous melanoma.

Clones were read by immunoSEQ multiplex PCR, and TCRdb kept only the in-frame ones, dropping some. The sample carries 60,000 to 100,000 clones, 80% to 95% recorded once. Turning to this clone: Its antigen is not known.

CDR1 is SGHVS and CDR2 is FNYEAQ in the germline V gene. The CDR3 consists of 12 residues. Trimming removed 1 base from V and 8 bases from J, with 8 bases in between. Whole-study results and caveats: Normalized T-cell clonal expansion was also low in a subset of nonresponders.

The TCR comes from an adult with an advanced solid tumor such as melanoma, head and neck, liver or kidney cancer. This chain joins TRBV7-6 and TRBJ2-5; D is unresolved. The sequencing here drew on CD4+ or CD8+ T cells sorted from blood, taken in a trial of the OX40 agonist ivuxolimab. CDR3 residues: CASSLVDLTQYF. The CDR3 DNA reads as TGTGCCAGCAGCTTAGTCGATCTAACCCAGTACTTC.